This TCR beta chain was observed in a study of blood T cell repertoires in COVID-19. Looking at the study overall: PBMCs, B-cell-depleted T cells, or T cells provided the cDNA or gDNA that made up the material.

Per the original data handling: Scientists estimated how many nucleated cells there were by amplifying reference gene primers. Assay: immunoSEQ multiplex PCR; the TCRdb copy retains only in-frame clones and omits some. V, J and clone size were drawn from that table, and D and trimming were deduced from the DNA. The sample carries fewer than 75,000 clones, nearly 95% recorded once. The CDR3 has 12 amino acids. CDR1 and CDR2 (germline): MGHDK, SYGVNS. The V end lost 6 bases, the J end lost 1 base, and 6 bases lay between the germline ends. The sequence came from a man aged 45-65 years with active COVID-19. The specimen was peripheral blood. The chain uses TRBV25-1 and TRBJ1-1, with unresolved D. The CDR3 protein is CASRRSNTEAFF. CDR3 nucleotide sequence: TGTGCCAGCAGACGGTCGAACACTGAAGCTTTCTTT.